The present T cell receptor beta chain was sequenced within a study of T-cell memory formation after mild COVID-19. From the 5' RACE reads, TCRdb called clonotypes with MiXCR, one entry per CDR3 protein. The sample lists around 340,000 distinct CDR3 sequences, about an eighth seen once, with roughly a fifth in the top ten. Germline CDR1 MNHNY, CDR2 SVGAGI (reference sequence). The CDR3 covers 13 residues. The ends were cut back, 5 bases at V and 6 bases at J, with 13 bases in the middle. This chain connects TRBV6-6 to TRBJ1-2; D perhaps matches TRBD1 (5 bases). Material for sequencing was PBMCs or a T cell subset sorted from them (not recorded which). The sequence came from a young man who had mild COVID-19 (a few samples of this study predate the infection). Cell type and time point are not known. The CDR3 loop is CASSTPAGHGYTF. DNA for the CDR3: TGTGCCAGCAGTACCCCTGCAGGGCATGGCTACACCTTC.